Sequencing of this T cell receptor beta chain was carried out in a study of T cell responses to AZD1222 COVID-19 vaccine. Clones were sequenced by immunoSEQ multiplex PCR, and TCRdb holds only the in-frame ones, with some missing. The table records 150,000 to 200,000 clones, around 94% of them present only once. This CDR3 region has 15 residues. The germline V and J ends were trimmed by 5 bases and 3 bases, with 16 bases remaining between them. Germline CDR1 reads SEHNR; CDR2 reads FQNEAQ (reference sequence). The sequenced sample was peripheral blood, obtained 28 days after the second AZD1222 dose. The chain has TRBV7-9 and TRBJ1-1, with unresolved D. This sequence was found in an adult who received the AZD1222 COVID-19 vaccine. The CDR3 DNA follows: TGTGCCAGCAGCCCGGGCGGGCTCCCAGACACTGAAGCTTTCTTT. It is translated as CASSPGGLPDTEAFF.